This is a list of T cell receptor beta chains from one sample in a study of OX40 agonist ivuxolimab in advanced cancers. Measured with immunoSEQ multiplex PCR; TCRdb has only the in-frame clones, and not every one. Of some 10,000 clones in the sample, 86% were seen once. The sequences come from CD4+ or CD8+ T cells sorted from blood, collected in a trial of the OX40 agonist ivuxolimab. The receptors here all came from an adult with an advanced solid tumor such as melanoma, head and neck, liver or kidney cancer. Both conserved end residues are part of each CDR3. D genes are given only for firm matches. Expanded clones are given a class, and other clones once, few, many or no size at all.

>NA|TRBD2|TRBJ2-3|TRBV9
CASSVSGLADTQYF
>few|TRBD2|TRBJ2-3|TRBV29-1
CSVEPIKGTSGGSSTDTQYF
>NA|NA|TRBJ2-7|TRBV11-3
CASSPGLEQYF
>few|TRBD2|TRBJ2-7|TRBV5-6
CASSLRGGPHLF
>NA|TRBD2|TRBJ2-7|TRBV7-6
CASSTTPGTSSEQYF
>once|TRBD1|TRBJ1-2|TRBV19
CASRPGTGLNYGYTF
>NA|NA|TRBJ1-5|TRBV2
CASSESTPGQPQHF
>NA|NA|TRBJ2-5|TRBV4-2
CASSPHRGWEETQYF
>NA|NA|TRBJ2-5|TRBV13
CASSFGQKETQYF
>NA|TRBD1|TRBJ1-1|TRBV6-5
CASSYSTGVTEAFF
>NA|NA|TRBJ2-7|TRBV7-4
CASSQRWRGVPYEQYF
>NA|NA|TRBJ1-6|TRBV9
CASSVGWDSNSPLHF
>medium-sized|NA|TRBJ1-3|TRBV11-2
CASSLGLGSGNTIYF
>medium-sized|NA|TRBJ1-2|TRBV5-6
CASSLGAGYTF
>NA|TRBD1|TRBJ1-1|TRBV2
CASIPQGRTEAFF
>NA|NA|TRBJ2-7|TRBV7-9
CASRAASTSSYEQYF
>NA|TRBD1|TRBJ1-5|TRBV19
CASSMPGGNQPQHF
>few|TRBD2|TRBJ2-1|TRBV6-4
CASSGPGLAGGNEQFF
>NA|NA|TRBJ1-2|TRBV5-1
CASSHWKVIDGYTF
>once|TRBD2|TRBJ2-7|TRBV7-6
CASSLAGREQVGEQYF
>NA|NA|TRBJ1-1|TRBV19
CASSIGYGIFTEAFF
>few|NA|TRBJ1-1|TRBV7-9
CASSLRTGVTEAFF
>NA|NA|TRBJ1-5|TRBV5-8
CASSLDGNSNQPQHF
>NA|TRBD2|TRBJ2-1|TRBV11-2
CASSLELGAGGNEQFF
>NA|NA|TRBJ2-7|TRBV12-5
CASGYRASSYEQYF
>NA|NA|TRBJ1-2|TRBV27
CASSLQGYYGYTF
>NA|TRBD2|TRBJ2-3|TRBV6-4
CASSDGTSGGTNTSTDTQYF
>large|NA|TRBJ1-3|TRBV5-6
CASSLGGVSGNTIYF
>NA|NA|TRBJ1-2|TRBV6-4
CASRPGTDIYYGYTF
>few|TRBD1|TRBJ1-1|TRBV5-1
CASSPTSGTGIEAFF
>NA|TRBD2|TRBJ2-5|TRBV11-1
CASSFGYSGGAGETQYF
>NA|TRBD1|TRBJ2-5|TRBV7-2
CASIEDRGYGTQYF
>NA|TRBD1|TRBJ2-2|TRBV6-5
CASSYATGATGELFF
>NA|NA|TRBJ2-7|TRBV27
CASSFGGSYEQYF
>once|NA|TRBJ2-7|TRBV11-2
CASSLGTNTEF
>NA|NA|TRBJ2-7|TRBV4-1
CASSQDFPGSSYEQYF